This record concerns one TCR beta chain sequence. Germline V CDR1 and CDR2: SGHRS, YFSETQ. CDR3 length: 16 amino acids. The junction had 1 base not matched to a gene; V was cut back by 0 bases and J by 4 bases. These data come from a study of blood T cell repertoires in COVID-19. The repertoire was sequenced with immunoSEQ multiplex PCR; TCRdb's copy has only in-frame clones and lacks some. The sample includes 120,000 or so clones, almost 70% of them seen just once. Material: peripheral blood. This TCR derives from a woman between 65 and 79 years old with acute or convalescent COVID-19. This rearrangement joins TRBV5-1 to TRBJ2-3, with TRBD2 identical over 14 bases. The DNA of the CDR3 is TGCGCCAGCAGCTTGGGACTAGCGGGAGGGGCAGATACGCAGTATTTT. This gives the protein CASSLGLAGGADTQYF.